A selection of T cell receptor beta chains follows, all from one sample in a study of shared clonotypes between healthy human individuals. The table came from immunoSEQ multiplex PCR; TCRdb's copy has only in-frame clones and leaves some out. Found here are some 200,000 clones, over 60% of them singletons; the top ten hold roughly 10%. Sequencing was performed on memory CD4+ T cells sorted from blood. Receptor source: a man in his thirties or forties in good health. The CDR3 runs from the conserved cysteine through the conserved F or W. The D gene is left open where the match is weak. Part of the rows lack a size; the others show once, few, many or a class for expanded clones.

V,D,size,J,DNA,CDR3
TRBV6-5,.,.,TRBJ1-1,TGTGCCAGCTCTGGAGGGGGAGACACTGAAGCTTTCTTT,CASSGGGDTEAFF
TRBV10-1,.,.,TRBJ1-1,TGCGCCAGCAGCGGTCAGTTTAGGACTGAAGCTTTCTTT,CASSGQFRTEAFF
TRBV29-1,.,.,TRBJ2-3,TGCAGCGTTGAAAGTCAATCCGATACGCAGTATTTT,CSVESQSDTQYF
TRBV7-6,.,.,TRBJ2-1,TGTGCCAGCAGCTACGGGAACTACAATGAGCAGTTCTTC,CASSYGNYNEQFF
TRBV19,TRBD2,.,TRBJ2-5,TGTGCCAGTACGGCGGGAGGAGGTGAGACCCAGTACTTC,CASTAGGGETQYF
TRBV2,.,.,TRBJ1-2,TGTGCCAGCACTCGGGGGGTCTTCTATGGCTACACCTTC,CASTRGVFYGYTF
TRBV18,.,.,TRBJ2-1,TGTGCCAGCTCACCGGACTCTAGCAATGAGCAGTTCTTC,CASSPDSSNEQFF
TRBV5-4,.,.,TRBJ1-4,TGTGCCAGCAGCTTGATCGGGCCAACTAATGAAAAACTGTTTTTT,CASSLIGPTNEKLFF
TRBV10-1,.,.,TRBJ1-1,TGCGCCAGCAGTGATCAGGGAACCCCGCCCACTGAAGCTTTCTTT,CASSDQGTPPTEAFF
TRBV7-2,TRBD2,.,TRBJ2-1,TGTGCCAGCAGGTCCACAGGGTCTGTGGCGGGAGGTCTGTTCTTC,CASRSTGSVAGGLFF
TRBV11-2,.,few,TRBJ1-1,TGTGCCAGCAGCTTAGTTTGGGGGAACAGGGTCACTGAAGCTTTCTTT,CASSLVWGNRVTEAFF
TRBV18,.,few,TRBJ2-3,TGTGCCAGCTCACCACCGCTAAGTACAGATACGCAGTATTTT,CASSPPLSTDTQYF
TRBV7-3,TRBD2,.,TRBJ2-5,TGTGCCAGCAGCCGATCCGACGGGACTAGCGGTAGAGAGACCCAGTACTTC,CASSRSDGTSGRETQYF
TRBV5-4,TRBD2,.,TRBJ2-5,TGTGCCAGCAGCCCCGATCGCGGGGGGCAAGAGACCCAGTACTTC,CASSPDRGGQETQYF
TRBV7-9,.,.,TRBJ2-2,TGTGCCAGCAGCTTAGGGGCGGCCGGGGAGCTGTTTTTT,CASSLGAAGELFF
TRBV2,.,few,TRBJ2-7,TGTGCCAGCAGTACAAATTCGGGACTCGAGCAGTACTTC,CASSTNSGLEQYF
TRBV7-2,.,many,TRBJ2-5,TGTGCCAGCAGCCTATCCATACAAATAACGGGTAGACAAGAGACCCAGTACTTC,CASSLSIQITGRQETQYF
TRBV28,.,.,TRBJ2-4,TGTGCCAGCAGTTTAGGGGGCCTCAAAAACATTCAGTACTTC,CASSLGGLKNIQYF
TRBV6-5,.,.,TRBJ2-1,TGTGCCAGCAGTTACTCGGCCTTCGGCAATGAGCAGTTCTTC,CASSYSAFGNEQFF
TRBV7-9,.,.,TRBJ1-2,TGTGCCAGCAGCCCCCGGCGACCAGGGGATCGGTATGGCTACACCTTC,CASSPRRPGDRYGYTF
TRBV28,TRBD1,few,TRBJ2-2,TGTGCCAGCAGTTTGGGAGGACAGGGGATGTTTTTT,CASSLGGQGMFF
TRBV2,.,.,TRBJ2-6,TGTGCCAGCGCCGCAGAGGACTCTGGGGCCAACGTCCTGACTTTC,CASAAEDSGANVLTF
TRBV9,TRBD2,.,TRBJ2-1,TGTGCCAGCAGCGTGGGTACTAGCGGGAGTTCTATGAATGAGCAGTTCTTC,CASSVGTSGSSMNEQFF
TRBV2,.,few,TRBJ1-5,TGTGCCAGCACCTATAATCAGCCCCAGCATTTT,CASTYNQPQHF
TRBV27,.,.,TRBJ2-5,TGTGCCAGCAGTTCTCAGATGCAAGAGACCCAGTACTTC,CASSSQMQETQYF
TRBV5-8,.,.,TRBJ1-5,TGTGCCAGCAGCTTATTTCGTCAGCCCCAGCATTTT,CASSLFRQPQHF
TRBV28,.,.,TRBJ2-7,TGTGCCAGCAGACGGGGGATCTACGAGCAGTACTTC,CASRRGIYEQYF